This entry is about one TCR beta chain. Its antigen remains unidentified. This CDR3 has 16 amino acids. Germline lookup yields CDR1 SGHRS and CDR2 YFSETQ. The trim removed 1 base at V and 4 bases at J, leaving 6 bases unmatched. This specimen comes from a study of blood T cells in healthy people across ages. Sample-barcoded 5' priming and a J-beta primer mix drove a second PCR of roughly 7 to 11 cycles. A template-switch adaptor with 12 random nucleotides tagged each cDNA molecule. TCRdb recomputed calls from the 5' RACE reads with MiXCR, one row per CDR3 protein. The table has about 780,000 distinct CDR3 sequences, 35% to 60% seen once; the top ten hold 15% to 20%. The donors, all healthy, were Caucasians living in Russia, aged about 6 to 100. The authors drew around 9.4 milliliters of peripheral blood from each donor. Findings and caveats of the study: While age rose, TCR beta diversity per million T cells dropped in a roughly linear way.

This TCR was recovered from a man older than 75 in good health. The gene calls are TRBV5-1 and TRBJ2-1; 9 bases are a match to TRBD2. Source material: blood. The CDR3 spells CASSLNPAGGYNEQFF. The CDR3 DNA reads TGCGCCAGCAGCTTGAACCCTGCGGGAGGGTACAATGAGCAGTTCTTC.